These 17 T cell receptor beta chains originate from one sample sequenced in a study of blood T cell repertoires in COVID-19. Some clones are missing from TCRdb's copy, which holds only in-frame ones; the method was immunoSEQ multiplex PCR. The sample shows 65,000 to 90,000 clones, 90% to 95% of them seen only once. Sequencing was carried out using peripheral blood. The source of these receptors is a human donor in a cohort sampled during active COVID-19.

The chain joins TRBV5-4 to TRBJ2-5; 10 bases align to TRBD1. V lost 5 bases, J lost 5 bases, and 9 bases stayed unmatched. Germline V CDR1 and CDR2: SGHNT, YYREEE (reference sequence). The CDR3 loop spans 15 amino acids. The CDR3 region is CASRRGTGAGETQYF. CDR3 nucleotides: TGTGCCAGCAGGCGAGGGACAGGGGCAGGTGAGACCCAGTACTTC.

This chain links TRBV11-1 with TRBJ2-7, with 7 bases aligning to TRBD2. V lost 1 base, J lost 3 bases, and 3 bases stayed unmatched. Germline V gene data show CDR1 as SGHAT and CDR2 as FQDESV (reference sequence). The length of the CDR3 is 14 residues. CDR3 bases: TGTGCCAGCAGCTTAGAATCGGGGGGCTACGAGCAGTACTTC. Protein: CASSLESGGYEQYF. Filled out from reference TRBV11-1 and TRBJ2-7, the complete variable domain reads EAEVAQSPRYKITEKSQAVAFWCDPISGHATLYWYRQILGQGPELLVQFQDESVVDDSQLPKDRFSAERLKGVDSTLKIQPAELGDSAMYLCASSLESGGYEQYFGPGTRLTVT.

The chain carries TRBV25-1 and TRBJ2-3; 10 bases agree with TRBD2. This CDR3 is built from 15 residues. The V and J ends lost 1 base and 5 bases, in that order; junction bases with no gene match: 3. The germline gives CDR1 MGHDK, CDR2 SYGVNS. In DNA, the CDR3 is TGTGCCAGCAGTGAATTTAGCGGGGGGAGAGATACGCAGTATTTT. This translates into CASSEFSGGRDTQYF.

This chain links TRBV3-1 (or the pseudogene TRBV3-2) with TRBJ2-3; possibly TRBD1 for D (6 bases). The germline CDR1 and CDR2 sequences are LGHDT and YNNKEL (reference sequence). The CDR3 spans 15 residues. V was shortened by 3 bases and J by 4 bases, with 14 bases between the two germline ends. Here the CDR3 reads CASSHLLGAPDTQYF. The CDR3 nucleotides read TGTGCCAGCAGCCACCTCTTGGGGGCACCAGATACGCAGTATTTT.

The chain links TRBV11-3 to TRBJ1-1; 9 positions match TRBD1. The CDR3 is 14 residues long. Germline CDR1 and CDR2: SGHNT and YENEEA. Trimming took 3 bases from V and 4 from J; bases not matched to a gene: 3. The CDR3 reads CASSFGGQGTEAFF. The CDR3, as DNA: TGTGCCAGCAGCTTCGGGGGACAGGGCACTGAAGCTTTCTTT.

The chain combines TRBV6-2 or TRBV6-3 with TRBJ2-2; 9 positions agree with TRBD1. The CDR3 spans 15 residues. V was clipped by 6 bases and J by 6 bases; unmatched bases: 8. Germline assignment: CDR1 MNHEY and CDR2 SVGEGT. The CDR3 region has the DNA TGTGCCAGCAGCATCCACAGGGACAGGGCCGGGGAGCTGTTTTTT. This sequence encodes CASSIHRDRAGELFF.

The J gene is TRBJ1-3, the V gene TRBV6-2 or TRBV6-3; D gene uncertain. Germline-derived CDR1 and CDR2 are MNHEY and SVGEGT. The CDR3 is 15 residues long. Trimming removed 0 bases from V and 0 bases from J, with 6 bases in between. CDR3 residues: CASSYSSDSGNTIYF. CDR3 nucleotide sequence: TGTGCCAGCAGTTACTCGAGCGACTCTGGAAACACCATATATTTT.

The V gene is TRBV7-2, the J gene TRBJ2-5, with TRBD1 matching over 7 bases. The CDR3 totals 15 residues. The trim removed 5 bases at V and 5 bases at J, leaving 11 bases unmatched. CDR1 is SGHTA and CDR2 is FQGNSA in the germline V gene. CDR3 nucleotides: TGTGCCAGCAGCAAGAACGAGGGGGCACGGGAGACCCAGTACTTC. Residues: CASSKNEGARETQYF.

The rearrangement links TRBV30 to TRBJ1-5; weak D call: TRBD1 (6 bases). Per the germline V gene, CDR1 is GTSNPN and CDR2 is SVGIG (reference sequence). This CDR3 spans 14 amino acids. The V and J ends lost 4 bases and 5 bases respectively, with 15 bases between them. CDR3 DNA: TGTGCCTGGACCACAGGGTTCGGTCATCAGCCCCAGCATTTT. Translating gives CAWTTGFGHQPQHF.

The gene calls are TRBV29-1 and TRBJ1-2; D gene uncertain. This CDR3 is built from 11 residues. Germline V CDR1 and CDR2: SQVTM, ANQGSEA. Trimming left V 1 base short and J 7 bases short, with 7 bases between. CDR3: CSVEAGFGYTF. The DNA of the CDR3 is TGCAGCGTTGAAGCGGGATTTGGCTACACCTTC.

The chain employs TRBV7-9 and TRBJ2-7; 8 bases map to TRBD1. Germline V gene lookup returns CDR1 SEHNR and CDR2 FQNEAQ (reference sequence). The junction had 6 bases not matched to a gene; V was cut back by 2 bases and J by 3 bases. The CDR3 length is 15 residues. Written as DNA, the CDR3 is TGTGCCAGCAGCTTACAGATTACAGGGGGCTACGAGCAGTACTTC. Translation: CASSLQITGGYEQYF.

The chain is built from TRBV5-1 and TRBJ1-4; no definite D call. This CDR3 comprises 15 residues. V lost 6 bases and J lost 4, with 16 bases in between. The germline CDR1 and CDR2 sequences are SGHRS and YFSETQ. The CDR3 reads CASKTGRGDNEKLFF. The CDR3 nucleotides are TGCGCCAGCAAGACCGGACGGGGTGATAATGAAAAACTGTTTTTT.

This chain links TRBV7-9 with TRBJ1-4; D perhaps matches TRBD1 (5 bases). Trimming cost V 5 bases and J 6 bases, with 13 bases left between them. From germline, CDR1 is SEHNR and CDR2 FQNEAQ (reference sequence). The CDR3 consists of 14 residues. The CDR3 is CASSHFGGDEKLFF. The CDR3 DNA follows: TGTGCCAGCAGCCACTTTGGGGGGGATGAAAAACTGTTTTTT.

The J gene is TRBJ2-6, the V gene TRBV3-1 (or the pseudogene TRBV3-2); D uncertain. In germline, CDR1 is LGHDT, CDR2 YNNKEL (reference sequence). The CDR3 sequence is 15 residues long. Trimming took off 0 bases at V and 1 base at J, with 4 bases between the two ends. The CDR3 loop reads CASSQDLSGANVLTF. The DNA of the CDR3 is TGTGCCAGCAGCCAAGATCTTTCTGGGGCCAACGTCCTGACTTTC.

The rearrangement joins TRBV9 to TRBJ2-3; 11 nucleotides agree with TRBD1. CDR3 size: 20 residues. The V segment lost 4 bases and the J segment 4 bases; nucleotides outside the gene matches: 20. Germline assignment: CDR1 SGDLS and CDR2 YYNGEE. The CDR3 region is CASSPRDRGNPYSDPDTQYF. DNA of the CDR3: TGTGCCAGCAGCCCGAGGGACAGGGGGAACCCTTATAGTGACCCAGATACGCAGTATTTT. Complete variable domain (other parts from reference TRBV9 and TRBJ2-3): DSGVTQTPKHLITATGQRVTLRCSPRSGDLSVYWYQQSLDQGLQFLIQYYNGEERAKGNILERFSAQQFPDLHSELNLSSLELGDSALYFCASSPRDRGNPYSDPDTQYFGPGTRLTVL.

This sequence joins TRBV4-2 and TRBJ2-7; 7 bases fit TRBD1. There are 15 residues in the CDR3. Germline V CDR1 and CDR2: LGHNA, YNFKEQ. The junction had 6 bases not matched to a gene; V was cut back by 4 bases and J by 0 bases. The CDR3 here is CASSPTGMSSYEQYF. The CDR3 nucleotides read TGTGCCAGCAGCCCGACAGGGATGAGCTCCTACGAGCAGTACTTC.

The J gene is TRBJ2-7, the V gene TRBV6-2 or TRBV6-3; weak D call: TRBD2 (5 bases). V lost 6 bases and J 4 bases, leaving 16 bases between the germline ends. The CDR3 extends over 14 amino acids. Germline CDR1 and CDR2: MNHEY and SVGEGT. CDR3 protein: CASSHGVSGYEQYF. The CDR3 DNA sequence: TGTGCCAGCAGCCACGGGGTGTCGGGTTACGAGCAGTACTTC.